This is a list of T cell receptor beta chains from one sample in a study of blood T cell repertoires in COVID-19. TCRdb keeps only in-frame clones here, not all; method: immunoSEQ multiplex PCR. The table has more than 250,000 clones, 75% to 90% seen once; the top ten hold about 5%. Sequencing was done on a sample of peripheral blood. These receptors were obtained from a man in his fifties or sixties who had recovered from COVID-19. CDR3s include the opening cysteine and the closing phenylalanine or tryptophan. The D gene is left open where the match is weak. Some rows mark clone size as missing; the rest say once, few, many or name a class of expanded clone.

J: TRBJ2-5
V: TRBV24-1
D: TRBD2
size: once
CDR3: CATSDRLASGETQYF
DNA: TGTGCCACCAGTGATCGACTAGCGTCCGGGGAGACCCAGTACTTC

J: TRBJ1-4
V: TRBV5-1
D: -
size: -
CDR3: CASSWGGGPNEKLFF
DNA: TGCGCCAGCAGCTGGGGCGGGGGCCCTAATGAAAAACTGTTTTTT

J: TRBJ2-7
V: TRBV11-2
D: -
size: -
CDR3: CASSLDPGPYEQYF
DNA: TGTGCCAGCAGCTTAGACCCGGGTCCCTACGAGCAGTACTTC

J: TRBJ2-5
V: TRBV10-3
D: -
size: -
CDR3: CAIGAALGQETQYF
DNA: TGTGCCATCGGGGCCGCACTGGGCCAGGAGACCCAGTACTTC

J: TRBJ1-1
V: TRBV12-5
D: -
size: -
CDR3: CASGLGGTHKRAFF
DNA: TGTGCTAGTGGTTTGGGGGGGACACACAAAAGAGCTTTCTTT

J: TRBJ1-1
V: TRBV29-1
D: TRBD1
size: -
CDR3: CSALGQGGSEAFF
DNA: TGCAGCGCCCTGGGACAGGGAGGATCTGAAGCTTTCTTT

J: TRBJ1-3
V: TRBV18
D: -
size: -
CDR3: CASSPPGTLSGNTIYF
DNA: TGTGCCAGCTCACCCCCCGGGACACTCTCTGGAAACACCATATATTTT

J: TRBJ1-1
V: TRBV28
D: -
size: -
CDR3: CASRSTLNTEAFF
DNA: TGTGCCAGCAGATCTACCCTTAACACTGAAGCTTTCTTT

J: TRBJ2-7
V: TRBV12-5
D: TRBD2
size: -
CDR3: CASVPGTTNYEQYF
DNA: TGTGCTAGTGTCCCCGGGACTACGAACTACGAGCAGTACTTC

J: TRBJ2-1
V: TRBV10-3
D: TRBD2
size: -
CDR3: CAISDASGRSANEQFF
DNA: TGTGCCATCAGTGACGCTAGCGGGAGGTCGGCCAATGAGCAGTTCTTC

J: TRBJ1-4
V: TRBV10-3
D: TRBD1
size: -
CDR3: CAISERQGGEKLFF
DNA: TGTGCCATCAGTGAGAGACAGGGTGGTGAAAAACTGTTTTTT

J: TRBJ2-5
V: TRBV18
D: -
size: -
CDR3: CASSPTGLETQYF
DNA: TGTGCCAGCTCACCAACAGGGCTGGAGACCCAGTACTTC

J: TRBJ2-1
V: TRBV6-1
D: TRBD2
size: -
CDR3: CASSAFPSGGTNEQFF
DNA: TGTGCCAGCAGTGCCTTTCCTAGCGGGGGGACAAATGAGCAGTTCTTC

J: TRBJ2-2
V: TRBV5-1
D: -
size: -
CDR3: CASSLDGGTATGELFF
DNA: TGCGCCAGCAGCTTGGATGGCGGGACGGCCACCGGGGAGCTGTTTTTT

J: TRBJ1-1
V: TRBV23-1
D: -
size: -
CDR3: CASSPGTRNTEAFF
DNA: TGCGCCAGCAGTCCTGGGACAAGGAACACTGAAGCTTTCTTT

J: TRBJ2-3
V: TRBV3-1/TRBV3-2
D: -
size: -
CDR3: CASSQDYFTDTQYF
DNA: TGTGCCAGCAGCCAAGACTACTTTACAGATACGCAGTATTTT

J: TRBJ2-3
V: TRBV3-1/TRBV3-2
D: -
size: few
CDR3: CASSRRGSSNTDTQYF
DNA: TGTGCCAGCAGCCGAAGAGGTAGCAGCAACACAGATACGCAGTATTTT

J: TRBJ2-7
V: TRBV5-4
D: -
size: -
CDR3: CASSLAHRAAYEQYF
DNA: TGTGCCAGCAGCTTGGCCCACAGGGCCGCCTACGAGCAGTACTTC

J: TRBJ2-3
V: TRBV4-1
D: TRBD2
size: -
CDR3: CASSQDPSGASTDTQYF
DNA: TGCGCCAGCAGCCAAGATCCGAGCGGGGCTAGCACAGATACGCAGTATTTT

J: TRBJ2-1
V: TRBV4-1
D: -
size: -
CDR3: CASSQDRTSVSYNEQFF
DNA: TGCGCCAGCAGCCAAGATCGTACTAGTGTCTCCTACAATGAGCAGTTCTTC

J: TRBJ1-5
V: TRBV4-2
D: -
size: -
CDR3: CASSQGLEFNQPQHF
DNA: TGTGCCAGCAGCCAAGGGCTTGAATTCAATCAGCCCCAGCATTTT

J: TRBJ2-5
V: TRBV27
D: TRBD1
size: once
CDR3: CASRGQGLETQYF
DNA: TGTGCCAGCAGGGGACAGGGTCTAGAGACCCAGTACTTC

J: TRBJ2-3
V: TRBV11-2
D: -
size: -
CDR3: CASASSNLGSDTQYF
DNA: TGTGCCAGCGCTAGCTCCAACCTGGGATCAGATACGCAGTATTTT